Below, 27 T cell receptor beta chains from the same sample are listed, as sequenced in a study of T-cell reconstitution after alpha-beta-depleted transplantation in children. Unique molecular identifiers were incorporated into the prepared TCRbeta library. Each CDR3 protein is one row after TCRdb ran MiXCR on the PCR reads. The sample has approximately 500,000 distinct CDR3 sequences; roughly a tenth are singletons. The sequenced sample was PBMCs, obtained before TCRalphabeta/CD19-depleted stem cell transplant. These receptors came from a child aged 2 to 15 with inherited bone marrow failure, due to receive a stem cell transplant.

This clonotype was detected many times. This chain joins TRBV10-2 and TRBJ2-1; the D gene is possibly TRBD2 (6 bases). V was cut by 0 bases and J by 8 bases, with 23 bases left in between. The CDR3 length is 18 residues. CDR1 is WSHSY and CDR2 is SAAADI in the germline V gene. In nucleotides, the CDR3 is TGCGCCAGCAGTGAGTCTATGATGACTCTCCGGGGGATCCATGAGCAGTTCTTC. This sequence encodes CASSESMMTLRGIHEQFF.

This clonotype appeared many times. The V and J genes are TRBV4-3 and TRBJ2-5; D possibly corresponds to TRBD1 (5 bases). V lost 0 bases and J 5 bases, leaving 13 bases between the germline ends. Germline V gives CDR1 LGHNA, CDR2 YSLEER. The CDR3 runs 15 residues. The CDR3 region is CASSQEGQGWETQYF. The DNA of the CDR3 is TGCGCCAGCAGCCAAGAGGGGCAGGGTTGGGAGACCCAGTACTTC.

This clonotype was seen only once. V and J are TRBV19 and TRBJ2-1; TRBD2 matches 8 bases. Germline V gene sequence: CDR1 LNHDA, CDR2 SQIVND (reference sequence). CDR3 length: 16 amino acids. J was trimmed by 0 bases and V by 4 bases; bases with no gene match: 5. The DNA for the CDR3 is TGTGCCAGTAGTACCCCAACTAGCGGCTCCTACAATGAGCAGTTCTTC. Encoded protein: CASSTPTSGSYNEQFF.

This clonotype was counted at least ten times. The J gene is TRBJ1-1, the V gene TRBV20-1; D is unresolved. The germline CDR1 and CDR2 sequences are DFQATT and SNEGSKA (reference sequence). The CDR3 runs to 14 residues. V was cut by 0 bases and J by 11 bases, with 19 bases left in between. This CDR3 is CSARDIRTDLTAFF. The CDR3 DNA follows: TGCAGTGCTAGAGACATTAGGACGGATTTAACGGCTTTCTTT.

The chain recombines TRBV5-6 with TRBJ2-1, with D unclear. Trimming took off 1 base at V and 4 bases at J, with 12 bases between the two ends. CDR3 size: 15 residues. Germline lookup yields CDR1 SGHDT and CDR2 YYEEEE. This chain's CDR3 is CASSLTNLVYNEQFF. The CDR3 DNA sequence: TGTGCCAGCAGCTTGACCAACCTAGTTTACAATGAGCAGTTCTTC. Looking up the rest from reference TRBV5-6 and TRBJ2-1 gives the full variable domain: DAGVTQSPTHLIKTRGQQVTLRCSPKSGHDTVSWYQQALGQGPQFIFQYYEEEERQRGNFPDRFSGHQFPNYSSELNVNALLLGDSALYLCASSLTNLVYNEQFFGPGTRLTVL.

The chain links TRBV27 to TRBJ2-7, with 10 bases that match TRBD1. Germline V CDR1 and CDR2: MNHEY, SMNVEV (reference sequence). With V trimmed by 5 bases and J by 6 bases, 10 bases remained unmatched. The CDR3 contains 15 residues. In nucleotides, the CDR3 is TGTGCCAGCAGTATCCCGGGACAGGGGTCAGGCGAGCAGTACTTC. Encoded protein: CASSIPGQGSGEQYF.

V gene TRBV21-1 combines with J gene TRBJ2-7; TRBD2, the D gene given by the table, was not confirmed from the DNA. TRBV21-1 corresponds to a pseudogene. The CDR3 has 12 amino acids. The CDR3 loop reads CALTSQPYEQYF. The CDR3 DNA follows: TGTGCCTTGACTAGCCAACCCTACGAGCAGTACTTC.

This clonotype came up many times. The CDR3 loop reads CSARDAGVTRDTQYF. CDR3 sequence (DNA): TGCAGTGCTAGAGATGCGGGAGTGACTCGGGATACGCAGTATTTT. The chain couples TRBV20-1 to TRBJ2-3; the match to TRBD2 covers 7 bases. V lost 0 bases and J lost 6; bases outside the gene matches: 9. This CDR3 comprises 15 residues. From germline, CDR1 is DFQATT and CDR2 SNEGSKA (reference sequence).

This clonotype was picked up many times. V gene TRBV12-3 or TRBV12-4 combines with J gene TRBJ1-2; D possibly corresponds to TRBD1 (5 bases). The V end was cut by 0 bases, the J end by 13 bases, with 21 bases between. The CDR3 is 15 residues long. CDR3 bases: TGTGCCAGCAGTTTAGCCGGAGGGGCGCCGAACTCCCTCACCTTC. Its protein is CASSLAGGAPNSLTF.

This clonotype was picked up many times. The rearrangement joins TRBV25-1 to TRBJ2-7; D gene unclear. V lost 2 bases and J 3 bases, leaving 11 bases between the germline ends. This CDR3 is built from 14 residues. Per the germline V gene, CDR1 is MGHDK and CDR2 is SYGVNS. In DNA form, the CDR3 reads TGTGCCAGCAGTGAAAAAGGCGGCTTCTACGAGCAGTACTTC. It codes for CASSEKGGFYEQYF.

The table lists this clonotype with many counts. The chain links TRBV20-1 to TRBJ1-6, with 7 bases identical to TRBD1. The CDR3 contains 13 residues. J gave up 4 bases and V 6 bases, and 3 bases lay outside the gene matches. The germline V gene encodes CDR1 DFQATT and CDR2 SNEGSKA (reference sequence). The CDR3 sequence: CSAPGQYNSPLHF. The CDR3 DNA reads TGCAGTGCCCCGGGACAGTATAATTCACCCCTCCACTTT.

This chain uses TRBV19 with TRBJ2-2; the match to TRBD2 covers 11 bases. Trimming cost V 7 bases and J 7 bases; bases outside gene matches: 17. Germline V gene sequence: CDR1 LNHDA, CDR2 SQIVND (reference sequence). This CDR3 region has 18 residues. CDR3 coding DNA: TGTGCCAGTAATACGGACTCCCTACTAGCGGGGGACATCGGGGAGCTGTTTTTT. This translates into CASNTDSLLAGDIGELFF.

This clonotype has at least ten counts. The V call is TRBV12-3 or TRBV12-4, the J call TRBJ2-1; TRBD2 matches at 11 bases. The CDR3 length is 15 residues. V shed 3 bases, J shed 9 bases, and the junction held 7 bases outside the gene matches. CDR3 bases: TGTGCCAGCAGTTTCAAACTAGCGGGAGCGGGTGAGCAGTTCTTC. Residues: CASSFKLAGAGEQFF.

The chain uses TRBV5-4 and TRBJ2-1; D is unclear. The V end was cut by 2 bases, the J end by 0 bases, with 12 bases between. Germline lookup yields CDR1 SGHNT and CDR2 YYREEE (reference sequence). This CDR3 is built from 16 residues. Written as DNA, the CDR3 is TGTGCCAGCAGCTTAAAATCCCGCAGCTCCTACAATGAGCAGTTCTTC. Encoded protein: CASSLKSRSSYNEQFF.

The CDR3, as DNA: TGTGCCAGCTCACCAGTACTAGCCCAGGCGAACACCGGGGAGCTGTTTTTT. Translated: CASSPVLAQANTGELFF. The chain couples TRBV18 to TRBJ2-2; D perhaps matches TRBD2 (6 bases). This CDR3 comprises 17 residues. Germline values: CDR1 KGHSH, CDR2 LQKENI. The V gene lost 2 bases and the J gene lost 0 bases, with 13 bases spanning the gap.

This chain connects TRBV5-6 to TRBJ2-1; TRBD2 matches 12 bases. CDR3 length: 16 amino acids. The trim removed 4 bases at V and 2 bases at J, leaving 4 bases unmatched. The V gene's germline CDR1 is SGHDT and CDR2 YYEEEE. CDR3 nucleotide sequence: TGTGCCAGCAGCGTCCGGACTAGCGGGGCCTACAATGAGCAGTTCTTC. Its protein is CASSVRTSGAYNEQFF.

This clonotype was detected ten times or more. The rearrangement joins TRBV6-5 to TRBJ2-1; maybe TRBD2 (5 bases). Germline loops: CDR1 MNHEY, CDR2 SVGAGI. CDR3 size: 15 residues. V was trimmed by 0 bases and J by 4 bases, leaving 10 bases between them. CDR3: CASSYSEGPYNEQFF. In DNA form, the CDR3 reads TGTGCCAGCAGTTACTCTGAGGGCCCTTACAATGAGCAGTTCTTC.

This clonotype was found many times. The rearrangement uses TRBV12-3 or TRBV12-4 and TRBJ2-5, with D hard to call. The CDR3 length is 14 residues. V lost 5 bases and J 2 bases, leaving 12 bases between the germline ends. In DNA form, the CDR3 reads TGTGCCAGCAGTCAGCAGAATTCTCAAGAGACCCAGTACTTC. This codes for CASSQQNSQETQYF.

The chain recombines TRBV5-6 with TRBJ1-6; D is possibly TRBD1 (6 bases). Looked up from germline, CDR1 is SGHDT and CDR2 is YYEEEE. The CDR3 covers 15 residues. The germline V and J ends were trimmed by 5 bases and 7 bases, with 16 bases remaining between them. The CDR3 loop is CASSRDNWGNSPLHF. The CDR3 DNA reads TGTGCCAGCAGTCGGGACAATTGGGGGAATTCACCCCTCCACTTT.

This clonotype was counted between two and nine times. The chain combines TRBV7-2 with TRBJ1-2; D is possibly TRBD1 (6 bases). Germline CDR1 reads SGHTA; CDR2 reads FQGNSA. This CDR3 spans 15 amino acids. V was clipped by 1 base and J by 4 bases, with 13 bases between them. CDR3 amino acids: CASSLGVQGRYGYTF. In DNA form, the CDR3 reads TGTGCCAGCAGCTTAGGTGTTCAGGGGCGCTATGGCTACACCTTC.

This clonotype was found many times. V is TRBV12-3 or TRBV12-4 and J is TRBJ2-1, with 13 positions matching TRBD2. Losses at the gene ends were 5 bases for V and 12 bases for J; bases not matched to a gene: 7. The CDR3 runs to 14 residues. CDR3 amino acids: CASSTSGRAVGQFF. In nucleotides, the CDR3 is TGTGCCAGCAGTACTAGCGGGAGGGCCGTAGGGCAGTTCTTC.

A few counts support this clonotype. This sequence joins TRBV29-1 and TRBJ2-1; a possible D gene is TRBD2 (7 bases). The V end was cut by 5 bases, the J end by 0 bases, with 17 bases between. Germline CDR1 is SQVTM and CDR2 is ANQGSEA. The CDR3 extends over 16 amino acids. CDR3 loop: CSVLGGASRSYNEQFF. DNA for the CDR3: TGCAGCGTTCTGGGGGGGGCTTCCCGCTCCTACAATGAGCAGTTCTTC.

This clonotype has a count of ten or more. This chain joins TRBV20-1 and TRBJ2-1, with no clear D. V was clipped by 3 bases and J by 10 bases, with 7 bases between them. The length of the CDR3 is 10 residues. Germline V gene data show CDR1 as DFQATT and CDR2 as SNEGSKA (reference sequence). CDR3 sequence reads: CSASRREQFF. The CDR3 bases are TGCAGTGCTAGTAGGCGGGAGCAGTTCTTC.

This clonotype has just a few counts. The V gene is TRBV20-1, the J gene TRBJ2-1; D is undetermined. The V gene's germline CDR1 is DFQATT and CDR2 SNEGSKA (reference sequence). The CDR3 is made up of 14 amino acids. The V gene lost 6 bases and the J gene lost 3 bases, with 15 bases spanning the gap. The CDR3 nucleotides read TGCAGTGCAACCCGGGCTTTCAGCTACAATGAGCAGTTCTTC. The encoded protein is CSATRAFSYNEQFF.

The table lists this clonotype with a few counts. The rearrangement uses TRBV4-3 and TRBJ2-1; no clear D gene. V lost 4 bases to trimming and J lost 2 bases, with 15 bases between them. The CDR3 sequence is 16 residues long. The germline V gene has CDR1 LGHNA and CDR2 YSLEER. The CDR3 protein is CASSLALSAPYNEQFF. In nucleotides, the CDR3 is TGCGCCAGCAGCCTCGCACTCTCGGCCCCCTACAATGAGCAGTTCTTC.

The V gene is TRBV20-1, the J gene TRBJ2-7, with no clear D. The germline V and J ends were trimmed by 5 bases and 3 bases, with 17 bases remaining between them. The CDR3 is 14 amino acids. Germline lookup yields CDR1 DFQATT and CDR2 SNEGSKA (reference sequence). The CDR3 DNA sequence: TGCAGTGCTGAGTTTGACATTACGGTCTACGAGCAGTACTTC. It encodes CSAEFDITVYEQYF.

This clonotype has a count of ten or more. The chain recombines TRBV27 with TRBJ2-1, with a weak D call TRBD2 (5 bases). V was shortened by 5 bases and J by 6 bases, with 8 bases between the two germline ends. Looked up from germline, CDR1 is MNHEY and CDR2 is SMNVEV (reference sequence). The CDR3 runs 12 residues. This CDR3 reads CASSRLANEQFF. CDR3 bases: TGTGCCAGCAGTCGGCTAGCCAATGAGCAGTTCTTC.